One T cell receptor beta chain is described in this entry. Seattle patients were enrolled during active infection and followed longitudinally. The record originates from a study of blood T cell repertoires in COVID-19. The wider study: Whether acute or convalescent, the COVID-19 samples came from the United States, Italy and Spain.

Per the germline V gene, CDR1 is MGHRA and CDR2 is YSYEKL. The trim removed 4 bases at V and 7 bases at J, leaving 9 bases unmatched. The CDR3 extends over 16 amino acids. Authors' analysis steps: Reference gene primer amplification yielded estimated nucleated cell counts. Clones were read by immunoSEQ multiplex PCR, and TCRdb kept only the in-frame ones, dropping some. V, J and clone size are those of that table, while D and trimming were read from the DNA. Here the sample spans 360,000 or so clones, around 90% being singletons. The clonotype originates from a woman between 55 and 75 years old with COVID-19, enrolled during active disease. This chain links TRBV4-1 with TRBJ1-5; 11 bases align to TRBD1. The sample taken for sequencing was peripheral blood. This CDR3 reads CASSRTGQGVRQPQHF. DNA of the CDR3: TGCGCCAGCAGCCGCACGGGACAGGGGGTTCGGCAGCCCCAGCATTTT.